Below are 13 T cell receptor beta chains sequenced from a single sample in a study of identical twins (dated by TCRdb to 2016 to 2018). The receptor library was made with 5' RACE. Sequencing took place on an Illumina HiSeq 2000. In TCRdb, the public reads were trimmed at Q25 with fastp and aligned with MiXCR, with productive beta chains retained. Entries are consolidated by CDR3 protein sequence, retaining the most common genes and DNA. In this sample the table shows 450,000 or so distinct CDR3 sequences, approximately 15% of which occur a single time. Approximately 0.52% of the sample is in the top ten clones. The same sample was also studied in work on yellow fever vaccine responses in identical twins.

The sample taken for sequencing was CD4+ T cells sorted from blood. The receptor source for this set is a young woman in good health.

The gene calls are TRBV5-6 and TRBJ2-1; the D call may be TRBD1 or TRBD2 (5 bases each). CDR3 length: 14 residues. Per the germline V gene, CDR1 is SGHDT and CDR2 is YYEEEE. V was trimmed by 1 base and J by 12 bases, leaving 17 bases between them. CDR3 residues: CASSLSSRGGGQFF. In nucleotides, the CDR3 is TGTGCCAGCAGCTTGTCAAGTAGGGGTGGAGGGCAGTTCTTC.

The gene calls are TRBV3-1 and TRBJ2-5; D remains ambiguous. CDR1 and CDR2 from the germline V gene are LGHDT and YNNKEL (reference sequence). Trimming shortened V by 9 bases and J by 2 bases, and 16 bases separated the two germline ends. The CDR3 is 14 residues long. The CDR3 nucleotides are TGTGCCAGTTCCCCCCCGGCGCTTCAAGAGACCCAGTACTTC. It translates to CASSPPALQETQYF.

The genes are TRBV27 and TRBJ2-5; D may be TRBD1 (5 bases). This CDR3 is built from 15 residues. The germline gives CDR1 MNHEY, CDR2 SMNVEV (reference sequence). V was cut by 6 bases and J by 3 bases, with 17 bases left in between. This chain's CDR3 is CASSPLGAGKETQYF. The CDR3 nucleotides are TGTGCCAGCAGCCCCTTAGGGGCAGGAAAAGAGACCCAGTACTTC.

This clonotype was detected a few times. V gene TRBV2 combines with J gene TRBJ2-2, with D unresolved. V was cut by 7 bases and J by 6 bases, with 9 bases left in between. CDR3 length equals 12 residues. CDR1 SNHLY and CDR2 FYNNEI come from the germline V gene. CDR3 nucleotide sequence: TGTGCCAGCACAGAGCGCGCCGGGGAGCTGTTTTTT. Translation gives CASTERAGELFF. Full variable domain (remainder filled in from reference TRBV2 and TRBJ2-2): EPEVTQTPSHQVTQMGQEVILRCVPISNHLYFYWYRQILGQKVEFLVSFYNNEISEKSEIFDDQFSVERPDGSNFTLKIRSTKLEDSAMYFCASTERAGELFFGEGSRLTVL.

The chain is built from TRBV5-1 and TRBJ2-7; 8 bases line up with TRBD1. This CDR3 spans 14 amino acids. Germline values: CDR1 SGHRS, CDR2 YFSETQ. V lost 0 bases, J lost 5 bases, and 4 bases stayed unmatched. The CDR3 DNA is TGCGCCAGCAGCTTGGGGACAGGGAACCACGAGCAGTACTTC. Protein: CASSLGTGNHEQYF.

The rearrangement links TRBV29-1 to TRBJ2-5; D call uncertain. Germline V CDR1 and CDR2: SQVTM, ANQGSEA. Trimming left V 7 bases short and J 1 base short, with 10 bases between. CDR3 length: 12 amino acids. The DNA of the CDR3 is TGCAGCGGGACGGAGTTCCAAGAGACCCAGTACTTC. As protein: CSGTEFQETQYF.

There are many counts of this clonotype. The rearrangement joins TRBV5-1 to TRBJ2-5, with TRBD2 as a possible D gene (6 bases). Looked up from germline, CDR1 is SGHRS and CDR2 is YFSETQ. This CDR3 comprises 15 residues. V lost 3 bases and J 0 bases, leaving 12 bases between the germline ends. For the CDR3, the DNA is TGCGCCAGCAGCTCCCCCCGGGGGAACCAAGAGACCCAGTACTTC. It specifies CASSSPRGNQETQYF.

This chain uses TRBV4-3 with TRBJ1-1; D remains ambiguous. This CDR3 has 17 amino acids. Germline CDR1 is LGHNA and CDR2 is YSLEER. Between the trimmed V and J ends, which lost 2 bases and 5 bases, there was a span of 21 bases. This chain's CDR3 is CASSQTSLGLRGTEAFF. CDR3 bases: TGCGCCAGCAGCCAAACCTCCCTGGGCCTTAGAGGGACTGAAGCTTTCTTT.

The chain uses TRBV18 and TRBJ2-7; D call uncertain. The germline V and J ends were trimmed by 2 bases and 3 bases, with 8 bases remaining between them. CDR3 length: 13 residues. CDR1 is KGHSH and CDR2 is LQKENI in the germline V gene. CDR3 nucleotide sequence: TGTGCCAGCTCACCAGTTACCCTCTACGAGCAGTACTTC. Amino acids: CASSPVTLYEQYF.

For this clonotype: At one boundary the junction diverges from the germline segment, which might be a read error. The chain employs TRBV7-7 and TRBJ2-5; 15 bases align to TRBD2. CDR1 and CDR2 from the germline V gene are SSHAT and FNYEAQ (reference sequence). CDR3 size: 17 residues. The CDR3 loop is CASSFGLAGGLGETQYF. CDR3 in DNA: TGTGCTAGCAGCTTTGGACTAGCGGGGGGGCTTGGAGAGACCCAGTACTTC.

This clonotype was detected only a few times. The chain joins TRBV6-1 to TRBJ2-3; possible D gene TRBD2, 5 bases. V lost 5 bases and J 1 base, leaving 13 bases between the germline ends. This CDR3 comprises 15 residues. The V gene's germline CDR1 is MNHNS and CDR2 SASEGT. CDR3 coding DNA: TGTGCCAGCAGTCTAACTAGATCTGGCACAGATACGCAGTATTTT. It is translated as CASSLTRSGTDTQYF.

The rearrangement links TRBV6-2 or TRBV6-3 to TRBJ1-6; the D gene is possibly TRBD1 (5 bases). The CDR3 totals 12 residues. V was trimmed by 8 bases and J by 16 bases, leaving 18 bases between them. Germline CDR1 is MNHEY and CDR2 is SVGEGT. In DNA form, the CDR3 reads TGTGCCAGCTCATTTTCCGGGACGACACTCCACTTT. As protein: CASSFSGTTLHF.

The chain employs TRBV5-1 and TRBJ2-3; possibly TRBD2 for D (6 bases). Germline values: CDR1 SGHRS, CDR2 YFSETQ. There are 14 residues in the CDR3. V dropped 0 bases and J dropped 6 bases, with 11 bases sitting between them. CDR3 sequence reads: CASSLALGSDTQYF. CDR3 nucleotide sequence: TGCGCCAGCAGCTTGGCCCTCGGGAGCGATACGCAGTATTTT. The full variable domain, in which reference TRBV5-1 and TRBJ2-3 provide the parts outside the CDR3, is KAGVTQTPRYLIKTRGQQVTLSCSPISGHRSVSWYQQTPGQGLQFLFEYFSETQRNKGNFPGRFSGRQFSNSRSEMNVSTLELGDSALYLCASSLALGSDTQYFGPGTRLTVL.